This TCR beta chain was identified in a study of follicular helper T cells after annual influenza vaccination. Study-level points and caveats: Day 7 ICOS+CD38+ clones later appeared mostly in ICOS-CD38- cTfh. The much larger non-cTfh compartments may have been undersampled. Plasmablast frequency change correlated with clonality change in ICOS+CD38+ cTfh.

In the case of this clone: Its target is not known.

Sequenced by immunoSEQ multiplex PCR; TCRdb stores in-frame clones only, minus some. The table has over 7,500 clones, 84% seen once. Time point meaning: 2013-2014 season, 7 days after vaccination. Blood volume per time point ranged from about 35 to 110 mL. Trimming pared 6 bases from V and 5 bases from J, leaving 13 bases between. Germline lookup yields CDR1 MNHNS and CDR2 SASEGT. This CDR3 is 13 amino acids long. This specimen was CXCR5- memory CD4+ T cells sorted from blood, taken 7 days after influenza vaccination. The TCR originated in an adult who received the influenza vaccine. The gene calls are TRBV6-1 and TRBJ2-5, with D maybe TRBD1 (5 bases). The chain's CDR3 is CASSRQGLETQYF. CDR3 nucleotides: TGTGCCAGCAGCCGGCAGGGCCTCGAGACCCAGTACTTC.